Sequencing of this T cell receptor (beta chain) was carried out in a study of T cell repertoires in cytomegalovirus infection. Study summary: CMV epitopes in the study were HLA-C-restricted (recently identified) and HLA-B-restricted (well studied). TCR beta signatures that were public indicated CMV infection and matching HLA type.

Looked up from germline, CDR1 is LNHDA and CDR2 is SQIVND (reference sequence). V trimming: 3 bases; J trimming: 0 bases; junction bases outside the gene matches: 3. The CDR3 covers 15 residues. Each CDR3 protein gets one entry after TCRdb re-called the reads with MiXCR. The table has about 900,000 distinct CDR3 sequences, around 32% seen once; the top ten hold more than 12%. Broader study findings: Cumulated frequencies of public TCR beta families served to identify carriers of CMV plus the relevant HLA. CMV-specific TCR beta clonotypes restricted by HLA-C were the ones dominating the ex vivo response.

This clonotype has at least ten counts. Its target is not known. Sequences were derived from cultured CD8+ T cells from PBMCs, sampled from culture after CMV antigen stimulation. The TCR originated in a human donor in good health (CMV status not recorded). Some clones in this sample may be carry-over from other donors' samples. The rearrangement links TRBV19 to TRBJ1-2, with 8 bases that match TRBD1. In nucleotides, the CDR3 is TGTGCCAGTAGTATGTGGGACAGGACTAACTATGGCTACACCTTC. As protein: CASSMWDRTNYGYTF. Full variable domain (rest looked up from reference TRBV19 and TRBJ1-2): DGGITQSPKYLFRKEGQNVTLSCEQNLNHDAMYWYRQDPGQGLRLIYYSQIVNDFQKGDIAEGYSVSREKKESFPLTVTSAQKNPTAFYLCASSMWDRTNYGYTFGSGTRLTVV.